This TCR beta chain comes out of a study of shared clonotypes between healthy human individuals. Study-wide findings and caveats: Roughly 5% of naive CD4 clonotypes were common to four donors.

This clone was detected once. Antigen: not known. Running of the assay took place at deep level. Sequencing used immunoSEQ multiplex PCR; TCRdb keeps in-frame clones, though not all of them. The sample holds roughly 2 million clones, 85% to 95% seen once. The germline V and J ends were trimmed by 6 bases and 1 base, with 10 bases remaining between them. The CDR3 covers 14 residues. CDR1 is MNHNS and CDR2 is SASEGT in the germline V gene. This chain uses TRBV6-1 with TRBJ1-3; the D is unclear. This TCR was sampled from a man aged 18-30 years in good health. The material sequenced was naive CD4+ T cells sorted from blood. Documented subset: CD45RA+ positively selected. CDR3 in DNA: TGTGCCAGCAGCATCGACCCTTCTGGAAACACCATATATTTT. It encodes CASSIDPSGNTIYF.